These 4 T cell receptor beta chains were all obtained from the same sample, sequenced in a study of blood T cell repertoires in COVID-19 (dated by TCRdb to 2020 to 2022). Preparation of the library involved the immunoSEQ multiplex PCR assay. In its TCRdb copy, this immuneACCESS table keeps in-frame sequences only and misses some clones. Where compared with another copy, unresolved V genes explain less than half of these, and the others have no known cause. The sample records 300,000 to 350,000 clones, approximately 83% of which are singletons. The top ten clones comprise less than 2.5% of the sample. The sequencing input was PBMCs or T cells enriched from blood (not recorded which). The receptors were gathered from a man aged 30-40 years who had recovered from COVID-19.

V and J are TRBV7-9 and TRBJ1-1, with TRBD1 identical over 7 bases. Looked up from germline, CDR1 is SEHNR and CDR2 is FQNEAQ (reference sequence). V shed 5 bases, J shed 0 bases, and the junction held 3 bases outside the gene matches. The CDR3 totals 14 residues. CDR3 in DNA: TGTGCCAGCAGCATGGACAGGTTGAACACTGAAGCTTTCTTT. It codes for CASSMDRLNTEAFF.

This chain links TRBV10-3 with TRBJ2-5; D not resolved. Trimming pared 4 bases from V and 2 bases from J, leaving 8 bases between. In germline, CDR1 is ENHRY, CDR2 SYGVKD. The CDR3 extends over 13 amino acids. The CDR3 reads CAISGSGQETQYF. The CDR3 DNA follows: TGTGCCATCAGTGGTTCAGGACAAGAGACCCAGTACTTC.

The genes are TRBV6-2 or TRBV6-3 and TRBJ2-3; 8 bases fit TRBD2. The germline V gene encodes CDR1 MNHEY and CDR2 SVGEGT. CDR3 size: 15 residues. V shed 6 bases, J shed 3 bases, and the junction held 8 bases outside the gene matches. CDR3 nucleotides: TGTGCCAGCAGCCCAGGAGGCGGGGGGACAGATACGCAGTATTTT. Amino acids: CASSPGGGGTDTQYF.

The chain combines TRBV7-9 with TRBJ1-1; D ambiguous. This CDR3 spans 13 amino acids. In germline, CDR1 is SEHNR, CDR2 FQNEAQ (reference sequence). With 1 base removed from V and 7 bases from J, the gap between germline ends came to 10 bases. CDR3 DNA sequence: TGTGCCAGCAGCTTAGATCTTATGAGTGAAGCTTTCTTT. This sequence encodes CASSLDLMSEAFF.